These T cell receptor beta chains were read from a single sample in a study of OX40 agonist ivuxolimab in advanced cancers. TCRdb's copy holds only in-frame clones and misses some; the assay was immunoSEQ multiplex PCR. The sample has fewer than 40,000 clones, about three quarters seen once. Sequenced here: CD4+ or CD8+ T cells sorted from blood, sampled in a trial of the OX40 agonist ivuxolimab. The receptors originated from an adult with an advanced solid tumor such as melanoma, head and neck, liver or kidney cancer. Each CDR3 is given with its conserved first and last residue. A D gene is named only where the DNA matches it firmly. For some rows the clone size is stated as once, few or many, or as a class when expanded; others skip it.

-	-	TRBV30	12	TRBJ1-5	CAWNMGNQPQHF	TGTGCCTGGAATATGGGCAATCAGCCCCAGCATTTT
few	TRBD1	TRBV6-1	14	TRBJ2-3	CASYRQGDLDTQYF	TGTGCCAGCTACCGACAGGGGGATCTGGATACGCAGTATTTT
-	TRBD2	TRBV5-6	18	TRBJ2-5	CASSGGHGGGRYQETQYF	TGTGCCAGCAGCGGCGGGCACGGGGGGGGGCGATACCAAGAGACCCAGTACTTC
-	TRBD1	TRBV28	16	TRBJ2-1	CASSSTGGRVYNEQFF	TGTGCCAGCAGTTCGACAGGGGGCCGAGTATACAATGAGCAGTTCTTC
-	-	TRBV6-1	12	TRBJ2-2	CASSEVGGELFF	TGTGCCAGCAGTGAGGTTGGCGGGGAGCTGTTTTTT
-	-	TRBV7-6	16	TRBJ1-3	CASSLVIGPSGNTIYF	TGTGCCAGCAGCTTAGTAATTGGACCTTCAGGGAACACCATATATTTT
few	TRBD1	TRBV5-1	14	TRBJ1-1	CASSLDEGTAKAFF	TGCGCCAGCAGCTTGGACGAAGGGACAGCGAAAGCTTTCTTT
-	-	TRBV7-9	14	TRBJ1-1	CASSRQVDGTEAFF	TGTGCCAGCAGCCGACAGGTCGATGGCACTGAAGCTTTCTTT
-	TRBD1	TRBV28	14	TRBJ2-2	CASSPPTGDGELFF	TGTGCCAGCAGTCCTCCGACAGGGGACGGGGAGCTGTTTTTT
-	-	TRBV7-9	14	TRBJ1-3	CASSPGFSGNTIYF	TGTGCCAGCAGCCCGGGCTTCTCTGGAAACACCATATATTTT
-	-	TRBV19	14	TRBJ1-1	CAMAARPMNTEAFF	TGTGCCATGGCCGCCAGACCGATGAACACTGAAGCTTTCTTT
-	TRBD2	TRBV19	15	TRBJ2-3	CASSIEFEASGPQYF	TGTGCCAGTAGTATAGAATTCGAGGCTAGCGGCCCGCAGTATTTT
-	-	TRBV10-1	12	TRBJ2-5	CASSGGYQEQYF	TGCGCCAGCAGTGGGGGTTACCAGGAGCAGTACTTC
-	-	TRBV11-1	14	TRBJ1-2	CASSRAQEDHGYTF	TGTGCCAGCAGCCGGGCACAGGAGGATCATGGCTACACCTTC
-	TRBD2	TRBV5-1	16	TRBJ2-7	CASSSRTSGYSYEQYF	TGCGCCAGCAGCTCACGGACTAGCGGGTACTCTTACGAGCAGTACTTC
once	TRBD1	TRBV6-1	13	TRBJ2-7	CASSETLRDRGSF	TGTGCCAGCAGTGAAACGTTACGGGACAGGGGCTCTTTC
-	-	TRBV6-5	15	TRBJ2-5	CASSSPTAGAETQYF	TGTGCCAGCAGTTCTCCTACTGCGGGGGCTGAGACCCAGTACTTC
-	TRBD1	TRBV28	15	TRBJ1-1	CASSPPDRKNTEAFF	TGTGCCAGCAGTCCCCCGGACAGGAAGAACACTGAAGCTTTCTTT
-	-	TRBV30	13	TRBJ1-1	CAWSVLNGAEAFF	TGTGCCTGGAGTGTACTTAACGGCGCTGAAGCTTTCTTT
-	TRBD1	TRBV9	14	TRBJ2-1	CASTRDRGFNEQFF	TGTGCCAGCACGCGGGACAGGGGATTTAATGAGCAGTTCTTC
-	TRBD1	TRBV6-1	14	TRBJ2-7	CASSLDRGPYEQYF	TGTGCCAGCAGTCTCGACAGGGGCCCCTACGAGCAGTACTTC
-	-	TRBV19	13	TRBJ1-4	CASSALVDEKLFF	TGTGCCAGTAGTGCCCTGGTCGATGAAAAACTGTTTTTT
-	-	TRBV6-4	14	TRBJ2-1	CASSETGRNNEQFF	TGTGCCAGCAGTGAAACGGGAAGAAACAATGAGCAGTTCTTC
few	-	TRBV10-2	15	TRBJ1-5	CASSEEREGNQPQHF	TGCGCCAGCAGTGAAGAGAGGGAGGGAAATCAGCCCCAGCATTTT
-	-	TRBV9	14	TRBJ2-7	CASSVEAGLYEQYF	TGTGCCAGCAGCGTAGAGGCCGGACTATACGAGCAGTACTTC
-	TRBD2	TRBV28	14	TRBJ2-3	CASSLGLATDTQYF	TGTGCCAGCAGTTTGGGACTAGCGACAGATACGCAGTATTTT
once	-	TRBV19	12	TRBJ1-2	CASTYLDSGYTF	TGTGCCAGTACCTACTTGGACAGCGGCTACACCTTC
-	TRBD1	TRBV7-6	18	TRBJ2-2	CASSLGTVHEGDEGELFF	TGTGCCAGCAGCCTTGGGACAGTACATGAGGGGGATGAAGGGGAGCTGTTTTTT
few	-	TRBV6-6	16	TRBJ1-3	CASSRDPTGSGNTIYF	TGTGCCAGCAGCCGGGACCCTACGGGGTCTGGAAACACCATATATTTT
-	-	TRBV7-9	13	TRBJ1-4	CASGGTTNEKLFF	TGTGCCAGTGGGGGAACGACTAATGAAAAACTGTTTTTT
-	-	TRBV28	17	TRBJ2-7	CASSLPAEATLRREQYF	TGTGCCAGCAGTCTTCCCGCAGAGGCTACCCTTCGAAGGGAGCAGTACTTC
once	-	TRBV19	16	TRBJ2-7	CASSIDPRAPSYEQYF	TGTGCCAGTAGTATAGATCCCAGGGCCCCCTCCTACGAGCAGTACTTC
-	-	TRBV30	12	TRBJ2-7	CAWKDRSYEQYF	TGTGCCTGGAAAGACAGGTCCTACGAGCAGTACTTC
-	-	TRBV15	14	TRBJ1-1	CATSRGDRNTEAFF	TGTGCCACCAGCAGGGGCGACAGAAACACTGAAGCTTTCTTT
-	-	TRBV5-4	15	TRBJ2-1	CASSLGGDSYNEQFF	TGTGCCAGCAGCTTGGGGGGGGACTCCTACAATGAGCAGTTCTTC
-	-	TRBV30	14	TRBJ1-2	CAWSVDLRSYGYTF	TGTGCCTGGAGTGTTGACCTGCGGAGTTATGGCTACACCTTC
-	-	TRBV4-1	16	TRBJ1-5	CASSPRWDDRKQPQHF	TGCGCCAGCAGCCCCCGCTGGGACGATCGCAAACAGCCCCAGCATTTT